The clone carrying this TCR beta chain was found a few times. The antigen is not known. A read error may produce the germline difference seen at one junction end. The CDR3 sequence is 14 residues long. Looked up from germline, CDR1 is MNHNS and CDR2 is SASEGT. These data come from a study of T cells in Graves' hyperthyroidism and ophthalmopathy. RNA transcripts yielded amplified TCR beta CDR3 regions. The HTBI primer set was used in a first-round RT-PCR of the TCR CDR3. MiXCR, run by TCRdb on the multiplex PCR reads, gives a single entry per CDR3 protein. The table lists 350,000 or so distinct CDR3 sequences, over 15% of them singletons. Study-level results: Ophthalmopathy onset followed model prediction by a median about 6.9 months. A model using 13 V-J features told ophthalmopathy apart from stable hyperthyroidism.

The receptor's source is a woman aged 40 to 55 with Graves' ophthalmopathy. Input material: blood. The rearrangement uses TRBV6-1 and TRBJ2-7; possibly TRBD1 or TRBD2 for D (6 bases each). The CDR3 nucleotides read TGTGCCAGCAGTCGAACGCGGGACAAGGGGGACAAGTCCTTC. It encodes CASSRTRDKGDKSF.